The entry below gives a single TCR beta chain sequence along with its context. This clone was observed once. Its antigen is unknown. No much larger clone is present one base from it, and per-base qualities are unavailable. From a lookup of the germline V gene, CDR1 and CDR2 are SGHRS and YFSETQ. The CDR3 goes from the cysteine to the phenylalanine over 13 residues. The kept DNA is CDR3 alone, 39 bases in frame from the first base. V gives up 4 bases and J gives up 1 base, and the segment between their germline ends measures 9 bases. The record originates from a study of technical replicates of blood from several donors (dated by TCRdb to between 2016 and 2019). The receptor library was made with the immunoSEQ multiplex PCR assay. TCRdb stores this immuneACCESS table with in-frame sequences only. Part of the clones is absent; in the studies checked, under half of the shortfall reflects unresolved V genes, and no reason is known for the rest. Counted in this sample were tens of thousands of clones; around 92% of them appeared once. 0.39% of the sample goes to the ten largest clones.

The sequencing input was T cells isolated from PBMCs. This sequence was found in a human donor in good health. Some clones in this sample may be carry-over from other donors' samples. This sequence uses TRBV5-1 and TRBJ2-7, with no D gene named confidently. CDR3 sequence: CASSLPSSYEQYF. The DNA sequence follows: TGCGCCAGCAGCCTTCCCTCTTCCTACGAGCAGTACTTC.